This is a list of T cell receptor beta chains from one sample in a study of cytomegalovirus exposure and HLA in healthy donors. Here immunoSEQ multiplex PCR was the method, and the copy in TCRdb shows in-frame clones only, minus some. The data show some 190,000 clones, approximately 70% seen once. Source material: PBMCs. Every receptor here comes from a woman aged 30 to 39 in good health and CMV-seropositive. Both conserved end residues are part of each CDR3. The order of the fields is J gene, V gene, D gene, clone size, CDR3 DNA, CDR3 protein. D genes are given only for firm matches. Size is omitted from some rows. Given values are once, few, many or a class for expanded clones.

TRBJ2-7 | TRBV9 | . | . | TGTGCCAGCAGCGTAGGGGTAGCCGCACACGAGCAGTACTTC | CASSVGVAAHEQYF
TRBJ2-7 | TRBV7-9 | . | few | TGTTCCAGCAGCCCAGGGGGGTACGAGCAGTACTTC | CSSSPGGYEQYF
TRBJ2-7 | TRBV5-1 | . | . | TGCGCCAGCAGCTTGGGAGCCGAGCAGTACTTC | CASSLGAEQYF
TRBJ2-3 | TRBV28 | TRBD2 | . | TGTGCCAGCTATCCCACAGCGGGAGCGGCAGATACGCAGTATTTT | CASYPTAGAADTQYF
TRBJ2-7 | TRBV4-2 | TRBD2 | . | TGTGCCAGCAGCCAAGCCGGGAGGGCCAACGAGCAGTACTTC | CASSQAGRANEQYF
TRBJ1-2 | TRBV5-4 | TRBD1 | . | TGTGCCAGCAGCCCGGGGGGGACAGGGAATAACTATGGCTACACCTTC | CASSPGGTGNNYGYTF
TRBJ1-2 | TRBV20-1 | . | . | TGCAGTGCTCTCCGGGACTATGGCTACACCTTC | CSALRDYGYTF
TRBJ2-2 | TRBV6-1 | . | . | TGTGCCAGCAGTGAAGCCAGAGCGGGCACCGGGGAGCTGTTTTTT | CASSEARAGTGELFF
TRBJ1-1 | TRBV5-1 | TRBD1 | . | TGCGCCAGCAGCGGGACAGGGGCTCACACTGAAGCTTTCTTT | CASSGTGAHTEAFF
TRBJ1-1 | TRBV4-1 | TRBD1 | . | TGCGCCAGCAGCCAGGTTGGACAGGCGAGTGAAGCTTTCTTT | CASSQVGQASEAFF
TRBJ2-7 | TRBV4-2 | . | once | TGTGCCAGCAGCCAAGCCGGGGACACTTTCTCCTACGAGCAGTACTTC | CASSQAGDTFSYEQYF
TRBJ2-7 | TRBV27 | . | once | TGTGCCAGCAGTTTTATACCCCCAGGAAGCTACGAGCAGTACTTC | CASSFIPPGSYEQYF
TRBJ2-7 | TRBV27 | . | few | TGTGCCAGCAGCTCGACTAGTTTCGAGCAGTACTTC | CASSSTSFEQYF
TRBJ2-7 | TRBV5-4 | TRBD1 | . | TGTGCCAGCAGCTTGGGAGGTGACAGGGGCTACGAGCAGTACTTC | CASSLGGDRGYEQYF
TRBJ1-1 | TRBV2 | TRBD1 | few | TGTGCCAGCACTTCGACAGGGGGAGAGGCTGAAGCTTTCTTT | CASTSTGGEAEAFF
TRBJ1-6 | TRBV2 | . | . | TGTGCCAGCGGCTCGAGGTTACAACCCCTCCACTTT | CASGSRLQPLHF
TRBJ1-4 | TRBV7-9 | . | few | TGTTCCAGCAGCTTAGACGGCGGTACTAATGAAAAACTGTTTTTT | CSSSLDGGTNEKLFF
TRBJ1-5 | TRBV10-3 | TRBD1 | . | TGTGCCATCAGTGACGGACAGGGCAGGCAGCCCCAGCATTTT | CAISDGQGRQPQHF
TRBJ1-2 | TRBV5-1 | . | . | TGCGCCAGCAGCTTGGGCCAGGGCCTCTATGGCTACACCTTC | CASSLGQGLYGYTF
TRBJ1-1 | TRBV5-6 | . | . | TGTGCCAGCAGCTTGGCCGGGGGGCAGGGTGAAGCTTTCTTT | CASSLAGGQGEAFF
TRBJ2-3 | TRBV5-1 | TRBD1 | . | TGCGCCAGCAGCTTGGACAGGGGGCAGGGGACGCAGTATTTT | CASSLDRGQGTQYF
TRBJ1-2 | TRBV6-5 | TRBD1 | few | TGTGTCTCGTTAGGGACAGAGGTTAACTATGGCTACACCTTC | CVSLGTEVNYGYTF
TRBJ2-1 | TRBV5-5 | TRBD1 | . | TGTGCCAGCAGCTACACAGGGGGAAATGAGCAGTTCTTC | CASSYTGGNEQFF
TRBJ1-2 | TRBV4-1 | . | few | TGCGCCAGCTCCGGACTTGTCTATGGCTACACCTTC | CASSGLVYGYTF
TRBJ1-2 | TRBV5-1 | . | few | TGCGCCAGCAGCTTGTCAGGCCGTCAGAACTATGGCTACACCTTC | CASSLSGRQNYGYTF
TRBJ2-7 | TRBV28 | TRBD2 | . | TGTGCCAGTCGACCTGGGACTAGCGGGAGCCACTACGAGCAGTACTTC | CASRPGTSGSHYEQYF
TRBJ2-1 | TRBV5-1 | TRBD2 | once | TGCGCCAGCAGCTTGGCACTAGCGGGAAGTTACAATGAGCAGTTCTTC | CASSLALAGSYNEQFF
TRBJ1-2 | TRBV27 | TRBD1 | . | TGTGCCAGCAGTTCAGGGGGGCACTATGGCTACACCTTC | CASSSGGHYGYTF
TRBJ2-3 | TRBV10-1 | TRBD2 | . | TGCGCCAGCAGTGCTAGCGGGGGCACAGATACGCAGTATTTT | CASSASGGTDTQYF
TRBJ1-2 | TRBV5-1 | TRBD1 | few | TGCGCCAGCAGCCCCAGGACAGGGGGGAGAGTGAACTATGGCTACACCTTC | CASSPRTGGRVNYGYTF
TRBJ1-1 | TRBV25-1 | . | . | TGTGCCAGCAGTCTCGGACAGCCGACTTTCTTT | CASSLGQPTFF
TRBJ2-3 | TRBV7-6 | TRBD1 | few | TGTGCCAGCAGCTTAGCCGTACAGGGGGGAGACACAGATACGCAGTATTTT | CASSLAVQGGDTDTQYF
TRBJ2-5 | TRBV2 | TRBD2 | . | TGTGCCAGGGGGACTAGCGGGAGTAAGACCCAGTACTTC | CARGTSGSKTQYF